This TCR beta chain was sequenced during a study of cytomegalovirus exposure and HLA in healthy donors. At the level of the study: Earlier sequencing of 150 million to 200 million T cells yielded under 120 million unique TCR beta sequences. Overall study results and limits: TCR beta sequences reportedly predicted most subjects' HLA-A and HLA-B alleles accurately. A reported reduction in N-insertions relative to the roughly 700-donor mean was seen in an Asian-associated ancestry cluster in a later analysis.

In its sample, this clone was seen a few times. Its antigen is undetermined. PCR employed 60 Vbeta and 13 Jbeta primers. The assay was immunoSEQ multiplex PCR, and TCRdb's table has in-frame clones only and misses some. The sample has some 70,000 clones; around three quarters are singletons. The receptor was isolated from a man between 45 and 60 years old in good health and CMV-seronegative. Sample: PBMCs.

CDR3 bases: TGTGCCAGTAGTATTGGGGGGTGGCAGCCCCAGCATTTT. Translated, it gives CASSIGGWQPQHF. The chain has TRBV19 and TRBJ1-5; tentative D call: TRBD1 (5 bases). The CDR3 consists of 13 residues. The V and J ends lost 3 bases and 7 bases respectively, with 10 bases between them. CDR1 LNHDA and CDR2 SQIVND come from the germline V gene (reference sequence).